These T cell receptor beta chains were read from a single sample in a study of blood T cell repertoires in COVID-19. Assay used: immunoSEQ multiplex PCR; TCRdb lists only in-frame clones, some missing. This sample carries over 130,000 clones, roughly 80% of them seen once, and the ten largest clones take around 9.5%. Sequenced sample: peripheral blood. These receptors came from a woman aged 45 to 65 with active or convalescent COVID-19. CDR3s leave out the opening cysteine and the closing phenylalanine or tryptophan. The D gene is left open where the match is weak.

cdr3_aa: ASSPRGQVSTDTQY; d_call: TRBD1; j_call: TRBJ2-3; v_call: TRBV7-2
cdr3_aa: ASSLDGAGTSGGTQETQY; d_call: TRBD2; j_call: TRBJ2-5; v_call: TRBV11-2
cdr3_aa: ASSLAPSTDTQY; d_call: .; j_call: TRBJ2-3; v_call: TRBV7-3
cdr3_aa: ASSGGTIYNSPLH; d_call: .; j_call: TRBJ1-6; v_call: TRBV5-5
cdr3_aa: ASSPRTWGTHSYEQY; d_call: .; j_call: TRBJ2-7; v_call: TRBV2
cdr3_aa: ASGLPRQGNTEAF; d_call: TRBD1; j_call: TRBJ1-1; v_call: TRBV12-5
cdr3_aa: AWRRHTGRGTEAF; d_call: .; j_call: TRBJ1-1; v_call: TRBV30
cdr3_aa: AWSPTDRGRRAF; d_call: TRBD1; j_call: TRBJ1-1; v_call: TRBV30
cdr3_aa: ARGGTFYGYT; d_call: .; j_call: TRBJ1-2; v_call: TRBV30
cdr3_aa: ASLKGGTAYEQY; d_call: .; j_call: TRBJ2-7; v_call: TRBV7-2
cdr3_aa: ASSLDRYTYEQY; d_call: TRBD1; j_call: TRBJ2-7; v_call: TRBV27
cdr3_aa: ASSLFSSGYEQF; d_call: TRBD2; j_call: TRBJ2-1; v_call: TRBV27
cdr3_aa: ASSDRRLAGVGTQY; d_call: TRBD2; j_call: TRBJ2-5; v_call: TRBV28
cdr3_aa: ASSPDRSGDSPLH; d_call: .; j_call: TRBJ1-6; v_call: TRBV7-9
cdr3_aa: ASSPSGTSPRDTQY; d_call: TRBD2; j_call: TRBJ2-3; v_call: TRBV4-2
cdr3_aa: ASSLGQTGELF; d_call: .; j_call: TRBJ2-2; v_call: TRBV7-2
cdr3_aa: AWSAGIAESTDTQY; d_call: .; j_call: TRBJ2-3; v_call: TRBV30
cdr3_aa: ASSITGVSGANVLT; d_call: TRBD1; j_call: TRBJ2-6; v_call: TRBV19
cdr3_aa: ASSPGVTNEKLF; d_call: .; j_call: TRBJ1-4; v_call: TRBV3-1/TRBV3-2
cdr3_aa: ASSSRLQGFSYEQY; d_call: .; j_call: TRBJ2-7; v_call: TRBV18
cdr3_aa: ATSDPGAGARDTQY; d_call: .; j_call: TRBJ2-3; v_call: TRBV24-1
cdr3_aa: ASSQDAAGEQY; d_call: .; j_call: TRBJ2-7; v_call: TRBV3-1/TRBV3-2
cdr3_aa: AIGVDRGGRPQH; d_call: TRBD1; j_call: TRBJ1-5; v_call: TRBV10-1
cdr3_aa: ASSLVLAGLYEQY; d_call: TRBD2; j_call: TRBJ2-7; v_call: TRBV7-2
cdr3_aa: ASSPLAGAADTQY; d_call: TRBD2; j_call: TRBJ2-3; v_call: TRBV28
cdr3_aa: ASSLQGALTDTQY; d_call: TRBD1; j_call: TRBJ2-3; v_call: TRBV5-1
cdr3_aa: ASSLRTRTEAF; d_call: .; j_call: TRBJ1-1; v_call: TRBV11-2
cdr3_aa: ASSLQGTTSSYEQY; d_call: .; j_call: TRBJ2-7; v_call: TRBV5-1
cdr3_aa: AWSVPVSSGNTIY; d_call: .; j_call: TRBJ1-3; v_call: TRBV30
cdr3_aa: ASSPHSGGNTEAF; d_call: TRBD1; j_call: TRBJ1-1; v_call: TRBV18
cdr3_aa: ASSYAGTGATGELF; d_call: TRBD1; j_call: TRBJ2-2; v_call: TRBV7-2
cdr3_aa: AWSVWGVGAF; d_call: .; j_call: TRBJ1-1; v_call: TRBV30
cdr3_aa: ASSLGAFSRGILNEQF; d_call: TRBD2; j_call: TRBJ2-1; v_call: TRBV11-3
cdr3_aa: AWSIAALIYGYT; d_call: .; j_call: TRBJ1-2; v_call: TRBV30
cdr3_aa: ASSMKRSSWSSNQPQH; d_call: .; j_call: TRBJ1-5; v_call: TRBV19
cdr3_aa: ASSSGRTGRDYGYT; d_call: TRBD1; j_call: TRBJ1-2; v_call: TRBV7-9
cdr3_aa: ASSLTWTGSSYT; d_call: TRBD1; j_call: TRBJ1-2; v_call: TRBV7-3
cdr3_aa: ASSQEVQGVYEKLF; d_call: TRBD1; j_call: TRBJ1-4; v_call: TRBV4-2
cdr3_aa: ASSQTGGQHGYT; d_call: TRBD1; j_call: TRBJ1-2; v_call: TRBV5-4
cdr3_aa: ASSPVQSRENTIY; d_call: .; j_call: TRBJ1-3; v_call: TRBV18
cdr3_aa: ASRETGGDSPLH; d_call: TRBD1; j_call: TRBJ1-6; v_call: TRBV6-5
cdr3_aa: ASRDRGSINEKLF; d_call: TRBD1; j_call: TRBJ1-4; v_call: TRBV5-1
cdr3_aa: ASSSYSGGMNTEAF; d_call: .; j_call: TRBJ1-1; v_call: TRBV7-9
cdr3_aa: SVEPSGSSRDTQY; d_call: TRBD2; j_call: TRBJ2-3; v_call: TRBV29-1
cdr3_aa: ASTRQGNGNYKAF; d_call: TRBD1; j_call: TRBJ1-1; v_call: TRBV2
cdr3_aa: ASSGVGGSPLH; d_call: .; j_call: TRBJ1-6; v_call: TRBV7-9
cdr3_aa: ASGRNQPQH; d_call: .; j_call: TRBJ1-5; v_call: TRBV28
cdr3_aa: ASSLGTSGGAVEQF; d_call: TRBD2; j_call: TRBJ2-1; v_call: TRBV7-3
cdr3_aa: ASSHSGFTGELF; d_call: .; j_call: TRBJ2-2; v_call: TRBV3-1/TRBV3-2